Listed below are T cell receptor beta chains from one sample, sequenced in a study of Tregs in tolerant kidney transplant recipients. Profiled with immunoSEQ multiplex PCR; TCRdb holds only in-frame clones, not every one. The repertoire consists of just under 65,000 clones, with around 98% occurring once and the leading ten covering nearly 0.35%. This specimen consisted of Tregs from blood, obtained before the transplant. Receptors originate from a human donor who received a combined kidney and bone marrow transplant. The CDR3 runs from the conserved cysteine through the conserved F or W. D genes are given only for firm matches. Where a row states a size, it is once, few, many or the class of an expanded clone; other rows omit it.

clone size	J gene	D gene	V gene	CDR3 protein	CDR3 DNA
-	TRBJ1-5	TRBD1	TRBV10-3	CAISETGGAQPQHF	TGTGCCATCAGTGAGACAGGGGGGGCTCAGCCCCAGCATTTT
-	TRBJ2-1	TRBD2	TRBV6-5	CASRNGGSSYNEQFF	TGTGCCAGCAGGAACGGGGGGAGCTCCTACAATGAGCAGTTCTTC
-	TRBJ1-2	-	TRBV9	CASSVAGGVYGYTF	TGTGCCAGCAGCGTAGCCGGCGGAGTCTATGGCTACACCTTC
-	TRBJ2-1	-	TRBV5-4	CASSTRTGYNEQFF	TGTGCCAGCAGCACCCGGACGGGATACAATGAGCAGTTCTTC
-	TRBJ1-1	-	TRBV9	CASSVDPGSLNTEAFF	TGTGCCAGCAGCGTAGATCCAGGCAGCTTGAACACTGAAGCTTTCTTT
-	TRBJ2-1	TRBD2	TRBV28	CASGLAGGLEQFF	TGTGCCAGCGGACTAGCGGGGGGGCTTGAGCAGTTCTTC
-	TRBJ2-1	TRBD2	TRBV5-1	CASSLLAGVYNEQFF	TGCGCCAGCAGCTTGTTAGCGGGGGTCTACAATGAGCAGTTCTTC
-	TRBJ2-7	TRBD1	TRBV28	CASSLSGQGGLQYF	TGTGCCAGCAGTTTATCCGGACAGGGGGGATTGCAGTACTTC
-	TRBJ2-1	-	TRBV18	CASSPSSYNEQFF	TGTGCCAGCTCACCCTCCTCCTACAATGAGCAGTTCTTC
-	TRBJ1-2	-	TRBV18	CASSPQGPGYTF	TGTGCCAGCTCACCGCAGGGGCCTGGCTACACCTTC
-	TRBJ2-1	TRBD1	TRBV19	CASSAPGTGNDEQFF	TGTGCCAGTAGTGCCCCGGGGACAGGGAACGATGAGCAGTTCTTC
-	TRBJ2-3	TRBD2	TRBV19	CASSTWSGTTFTDTQYF	TGTGCCAGTAGTACTTGGAGCGGGACTACCTTCACAGATACGCAGTATTTT
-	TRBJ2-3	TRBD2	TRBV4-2	CASSQGVGGGPSTDTQYF	TGTGCCAGCAGCCAAGGTGTGGGCGGGGGGCCCAGCACAGATACGCAGTATTTT
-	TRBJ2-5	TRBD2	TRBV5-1	CASSLGSLAQETQYF	TGCGCCAGCAGCTTGGGCTCACTAGCGCAAGAGACCCAGTACTTC
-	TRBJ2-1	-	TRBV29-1	CSVGSGVWNEQFF	TGCAGCGTTGGGTCAGGGGTATGGAATGAGCAGTTCTTC
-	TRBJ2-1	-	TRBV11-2	CASSLLGGEQFF	TGTGCCAGCAGCTTACTAGGCGGTGAGCAGTTCTTC
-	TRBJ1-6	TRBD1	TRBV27	CASSFDLAGGWGPLHF	TGTGCCAGCAGTTTCGACCTGGCAGGGGGCTGGGGACCCCTCCACTTT
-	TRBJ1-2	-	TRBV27	CASSLLAYIFGGGYTF	TGTGCCAGCAGTTTACTGGCGTATATCTTCGGGGGGGGCTACACCTTC
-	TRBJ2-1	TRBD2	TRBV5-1	CASSLQAGALNEQFF	TGCGCCAGCAGCTTACAAGCGGGAGCTCTCAATGAGCAGTTCTTC
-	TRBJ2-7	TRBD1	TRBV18	CASSPIGTGDSYEQYF	TGTGCCAGCTCACCGATAGGGACAGGGGACTCCTACGAGCAGTACTTC
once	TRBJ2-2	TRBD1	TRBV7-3	CASSSGQGVGELFF	TGTGCCAGCAGTTCGGGACAGGGGGTAGGGGAGCTGTTTTTT
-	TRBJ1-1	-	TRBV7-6	CASSSRRTEAFF	TGTGCCAGCAGCTCACGGCGGACTGAAGCTTTCTTT
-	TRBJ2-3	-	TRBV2	CASSPQPSTDTQYF	TGTGCCAGCAGTCCACAGCCAAGCACAGATACGCAGTATTTT
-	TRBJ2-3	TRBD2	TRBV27	CASSSPGTRRDTQYF	TGTGCCAGCAGTTCTCCCGGGACTAGGCGTGATACGCAGTATTTT
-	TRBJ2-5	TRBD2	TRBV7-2	CASSRAGGPQETQYF	TGTGCCAGCAGCAGAGCGGGGGGCCCACAAGAGACCCAGTACTTC
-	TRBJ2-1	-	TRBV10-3	CAISESTLAGARNEQFF	TGTGCCATCAGTGAGTCGACTTTGGCAGGGGCCCGTAATGAGCAGTTCTTC
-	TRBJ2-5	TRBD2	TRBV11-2	CASSLVLTSGQETQYF	TGTGCCAGCAGCTTAGTCTTGACTAGCGGACAAGAGACCCAGTACTTC
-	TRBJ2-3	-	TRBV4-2	CASRLDSVTDTQYF	TGTGCCAGCAGGCTAGACTCTGTCACAGATACGCAGTATTTT
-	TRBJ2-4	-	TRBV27	CASRTDRKNIQYF	TGTGCCAGCAGGACGGACAGAAAAAACATTCAGTACTTC
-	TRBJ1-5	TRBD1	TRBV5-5	CASSFWTGLNQPQHF	TGTGCCAGCAGCTTCTGGACAGGCCTCAATCAGCCCCAGCATTTT
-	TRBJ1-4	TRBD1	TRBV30	CAWSVQGGEKLFF	TGTGCCTGGAGTGTTCAGGGGGGTGAAAAACTGTTTTTT
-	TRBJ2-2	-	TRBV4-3	CASSQETAANTGELFF	TGCGCCAGCAGCCAAGAGACAGCCGCGAACACCGGGGAGCTGTTTTTT
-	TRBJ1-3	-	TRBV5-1	CASSLARGPGNTIYF	TGCGCCAGCAGCTTGGCCAGGGGTCCTGGAAACACCATATATTTT
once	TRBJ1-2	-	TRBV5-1	CASSPDSNYGYTF	TGCGCCAGCAGCCCGGACAGTAACTATGGCTACACCTTC
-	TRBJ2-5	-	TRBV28	CASSLRRGETQYF	TGTGCCAGCAGTTTACGAAGGGGAGAGACCCAGTACTTC
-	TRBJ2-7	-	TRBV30	CAWSVVVAGRFEQYF	TGTGCCTGGAGTGTAGTTGTTGCAGGGCGCTTCGAGCAGTACTTC
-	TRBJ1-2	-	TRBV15	CATSSRSLESGYTF	TGTGCCACCAGCAGTAGGAGTCTCGAAAGTGGCTACACCTTC
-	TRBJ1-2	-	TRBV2	CASTGRDGYTF	TGTGCCAGTACAGGGAGGGATGGCTACACCTTC